The 14 T cell receptor beta chains below were found in one sample sequenced in a study of OX40 agonist ivuxolimab in advanced cancers. Only in-frame clones appear in the TCRdb table, and some are missing; sequencing was by immunoSEQ multiplex PCR. The table shows 90,000 to 95,000 clones, with around 84% occurring only once. Sequencing used CD4+ or CD8+ T cells sorted from blood, obtained in a trial of the OX40 agonist ivuxolimab. The source is an adult with an advanced solid tumor such as melanoma, head and neck, liver or kidney cancer.

The V call is TRBV7-2, the J call TRBJ1-1; a possible D gene is TRBD1 (6 bases). Germline lookup yields CDR1 SGHTA and CDR2 FQGNSA. Trimming took off 0 bases at V and 1 base at J, with 6 bases between the two ends. The CDR3 covers 14 residues. The DNA of the CDR3 is TGTGCCAGCAGCTTAGCACAGGGGAACACTGAAGCTTTCTTT. Translating gives CASSLAQGNTEAFF.

The chain combines TRBV29-1 with TRBJ2-1; either TRBD1 or TRBD2 may supply D (6 bases each). The ends were cut back, 8 bases at V and 5 bases at J, with 19 bases in the middle. The CDR3 totals 14 residues. In germline, CDR1 is SQVTM, CDR2 ANQGSEA. CDR3 DNA: TGCAGCACCTCCCGAGGGGGGCCTAACAATGAGCAGTTCTTC. Translating gives CSTSRGGPNNEQFF.

In this sample, this clone turned up once. The gene calls are TRBV7-9 and TRBJ1-5; D not certain. The germline CDR1 and CDR2 sequences are SEHNR and FQNEAQ (reference sequence). V lost 5 bases and J 5 bases, leaving 13 bases between the germline ends. The CDR3 runs to 14 residues. CDR3 sequence reads: CASSGGLLYQPQHF. For the CDR3, the DNA is TGTGCCAGCAGCGGTGGACTTCTTTATCAGCCCCAGCATTTT.

The chain combines TRBV7-6 with TRBJ2-3; 7 nucleotides align to TRBD1. Germline V gives CDR1 SGHVS, CDR2 FNYEAQ. The CDR3 totals 16 residues. The V gene end was trimmed by 5 bases and the J gene end by 5 bases; junction bases not matched to a gene: 13. CDR3 amino acids: CASSRGQTRAGDTQYF. The DNA for the CDR3 is TGTGCCAGCAGCAGGGGACAGACCCGCGCCGGAGATACGCAGTATTTT.

This clone was observed once. The V gene is TRBV18, the J gene TRBJ2-7; TRBD1 matches 11 bases. Germline V CDR1 and CDR2: KGHSH, LQKENI. This CDR3 spans 17 amino acids. The V segment lost 2 bases and the J segment 0 bases; nucleotides outside the gene matches: 6. CDR3 DNA: TGTGCCAGCTCACCAAGATCGGACAGGGGGCACTCCTACGAGCAGTACGTC. Translated, it gives CASSPRSDRGHSYEQYV.

V usage is TRBV20-1 and J usage is TRBJ2-7; the D call may be TRBD1 or TRBD2 (5 bases each). The CDR3 is 11 amino acids. Trimming shortened V by 7 bases and J by 3 bases, and 10 bases separated the two germline ends. Germline values: CDR1 DFQATT, CDR2 SNEGSKA (reference sequence). CDR3 sequence (DNA): TGCAGTGGGGACGGTAACTACGAGCAGTACTTC. This codes for CSGDGNYEQYF.

The CDR3 loop reads CASSLVTISSTDTQYF. The DNA of the CDR3 is TGCGCCAGCAGCTTGGTTACCATTTCTAGCACAGATACGCAGTATTTT. The rearrangement joins TRBV5-1 to TRBJ2-3, with unresolved D. With 0 bases removed from V and 0 bases from J, the gap between germline ends came to 11 bases. Germline V lookup: CDR1 SGHRS, CDR2 YFSETQ. CDR3 size: 16 residues.

The rearrangement links TRBV9 to TRBJ1-1; D might be TRBD1 (6 bases). Trimming removed 3 bases at V and 3 bases at J, with 15 bases between. Germline values: CDR1 SGDLS, CDR2 YYNGEE. The CDR3 contains 15 residues. The CDR3 loop is CASSGPQGYDTEAFF. As DNA, the CDR3 is TGTGCCAGCAGCGGACCACAGGGTTACGACACTGAAGCTTTCTTT.

The CDR3 protein is CASSPGQGQETQYF. The CDR3 nucleotides read TGTGCCAGCAGCCCGGGACAGGGGCAAGAGACCCAGTACTTC. V gene TRBV2 combines with J gene TRBJ2-5, with 10 bases aligning to TRBD1. Germline-derived CDR1 and CDR2 are SNHLY and FYNNEI. The trim removed 6 bases at V and 2 bases at J, leaving 3 bases unmatched. CDR3 length equals 14 residues.

This clone was observed a single time. The chain joins TRBV10-3 to TRBJ1-5; a weak D match, TRBD1 (5 bases). The CDR3 length is 14 residues. CDR1 and CDR2 (germline): ENHRY, SYGVKD. With 2 bases removed from V and 4 bases from J, the gap between germline ends came to 9 bases. Written as DNA, the CDR3 is TGTGCCATCAGTGAGGGGGACGGGAATCAGCCCCAGCATTTT. Its protein product is CAISEGDGNQPQHF.

The chain employs TRBV4-3 and TRBJ2-5; TRBD2 aligns across 7 bases. Losses at the gene ends were 4 bases for V and 1 base for J; bases not matched to a gene: 6. CDR3 length: 15 residues. Germline CDR1 is LGHNA and CDR2 is YSLEER. In nucleotides, the CDR3 is TGCGCCAGCAGCCTACAGCCGGGGGGCCAAGAGACCCAGTACTTC. Protein: CASSLQPGGQETQYF.

The chain joins TRBV6-6 to TRBJ2-3, with TRBD2 identical over 10 bases. Looked up from germline, CDR1 is MNHNY and CDR2 is SVGAGI (reference sequence). Trimming cost V 6 bases and J 5 bases; bases outside gene matches: 5. The CDR3 runs 14 residues. CDR3: CASRDASGGDTQYF. The CDR3 nucleotides are TGTGCCAGCAGAGATGCTAGCGGGGGAGATACGCAGTATTTT.

J is TRBJ1-2 and V is TRBV25-1, with D perhaps TRBD1 (5 bases). Germline values: CDR1 MGHDK, CDR2 SYGVNS. The CDR3 consists of 12 residues. Trimming removed 2 bases from V and 4 bases from J, with 5 bases in between. CDR3 amino acids: CASSEGGYGYTF. The CDR3 DNA sequence: TGTGCCAGCAGTGAAGGGGGCTATGGCTACACCTTC.

This chain joins TRBV5-4 and TRBJ2-3, with D possibly being TRBD1 or TRBD2 (6 bases each). V was shortened by 1 base and J by 4 bases, with 10 bases between the two germline ends. This CDR3 spans 14 amino acids. CDR1 is SGHNT, CDR2 YYREEE, per germline (reference sequence). DNA for the CDR3: TGTGCCAGCAGCTTGCTGGGGGGCCCAGATACGCAGTATTTT. It encodes CASSLLGGPDTQYF.